This TCR beta chain was identified during a study of T-cell reconstitution after alpha-beta-depleted transplantation in children. As for this clonotype: Its antigen is unidentified.

Unique molecular identifiers were incorporated during preparation of the TCRbeta library. TCRdb independently ran MiXCR on the PCR reads; one entry per CDR3 protein. The table lists around 580,000 distinct CDR3 sequences, 20% to 25% of them singletons. The CDR3 is 16 amino acids. From germline, CDR1 is PRHDT and CDR2 FYEKMQ (reference sequence). Between the trimmed V and J ends, which lost 5 bases and 2 bases, there was a span of 18 bases. Findings of the study overall: Surviving recipient cells, namely T cells and thymic progenitors, were the source of high day-60 TCRbeta diversity in some patients.

Here the sequenced sample was PBMCs, mostly from graft donor cells, taken 360 days after TCRalphabeta/CD19-depleted stem cell transplant. The V call is TRBV13, the J call TRBJ2-5, with D possibly being TRBD1 (5 bases). The TCR was taken from a boy younger than two who had a stem cell transplant for acute myeloid leukemia, so the T cells may come from the graft donor. The CDR3 spells CASSPSRGAEQETQYF. In DNA, the CDR3 is TGTGCCAGCAGCCCTAGTCGTGGGGCCGAGCAAGAGACCCAGTACTTC.